The T cell receptor beta chain described here comes from a study of OX40 agonist ivuxolimab in advanced cancers. Describing the broader study: Ivuxolimab was an agonistic, fully human IgG2 monoclonal antibody directed against OX40 (CD134), a costimulatory receptor. Among the approximately 54 dose-escalation patients, about 20 had hepatocellular carcinoma, 15 or so melanoma, 9 renal cell carcinoma and 9 head and neck cancer. The point of sequencing TCRbeta in the periphery was to test whether ivuxolimab changed TCR sequence diversity and drove clonal T-cell expansion. The paper covers the monotherapy dose-escalation part of the phase I ivuxolimab trial, which included N of about 56 patients. Partial responses occurred in three dose-escalation patients: two with cutaneous melanoma and one with hepatocellular carcinoma. Intravenous ivuxolimab was administered to patients every 2 weeks at six dose levels: 0.01, 0.1, 0.3, 1.5, 3 and 10 mg/kg. A male proportion of roughly 80% and a mean age of approximately 61 years, ranging from about 20 to 80, were recorded for the dose-escalation cohort. Patients were allowed to have had prior anti-PD-1, anti-PD-L1 or anti-CTLA-4 therapy, and about 40% of the dose-escalation patients had been treated with checkpoint inhibitors.

Patients with a history of autoimmune disease or receiving systemic immunosuppression were excluded from the trial. Peripheral blood for TCR sequencing was collected from all dose cohorts at baseline, on cycle 4 day 1, and on cycle 7 day 1. Samples came from an open-label, multicenter, first-in-human phase I dose-escalation trial of ivuxolimab. Adults with locally advanced or metastatic head and neck squamous cell, hepatocellular, melanoma or renal cell carcinoma were enrolled in the trial. Before TCR sequencing, CD4+ T cells and CD8+ T cells were sorted from peripheral blood as separate populations. Genomic DNA was isolated from the sorted cells so that the TCRbeta CDR3 region could be sequenced. The immunoSEQ Assay was used for sequencing of TCRbeta CDR3 regions. Sourced from immuneACCESS, this table was stored by TCRdb with only in-frame sequences that have V and J called. A share of the clones is absent; for the studies checked, an unresolved V gene accounts for under half, and the remainder has no known explanation. Present in this sample are about 77,000 clones, 87% of which were seen just once. About 5.9% of the sample belongs to the ten largest clones.

This clone has just one count. Which antigen it targets is not known. No much larger clone is present one base from it, and per-base qualities are unavailable. General findings and caveats noted by the study authors: Partial responders in the 0.1-3.0 mg/kg groups had among the lowest normalized peripheral clonal expansion, especially among CD8+ T cells. On average, CD8+ T cells showed more expanded clones than CD4+ T cells after ivuxolimab. Which antigens the clonally expanded peripheral T cells were specific for was not determined. Low levels of normalized T-cell clonal expansion were also seen in some patients who did not respond. Clonal expansion of both CD4+ and CD8+ blood T cells was observed from baseline to week 6 at doses 0.1 to 3.0 mg/kg.

Including cysteine and phenylalanine, the CDR3 has 14 amino acids. Solely the CDR3 DNA is kept, with 42 bases framed from the first base. Sequences SNHLY (CDR1) and FYNNEI (CDR2) are obtained from the germline V gene. From V the trimming removes 5 bases and from J it removes 4 bases, while the gene matches leave 3 bases of the junction unaccounted for. Sequenced material: CD4+ or CD8+ T cells sorted from blood, taken in a trial of the OX40 agonist ivuxolimab. This sequence uses TRBV2 and TRBJ2-7; TRBD2 aligns with 12 central bases. This clonotype originated in an adult with an advanced solid tumor such as melanoma, head and neck, liver or kidney cancer. CDR3 reads: CASSPTSGRYEQYF. The nucleotide sequence is given as TGTGCCAGCAGTCCCACTAGCGGGAGGTACGAGCAGTACTTC.